Following are 7 T cell receptor beta chains from one sample sequenced in a study of cytomegalovirus exposure and HLA in healthy donors. PCR primers comprised 60 Vbeta and 13 Jbeta primers. Only in-frame clones appear in the TCRdb table, and some are missing; sequencing was by immunoSEQ multiplex PCR. The sample shows around 130,000 clones, approximately 80% of them seen only once. Sequencing used PBMCs. All receptors derive from a woman aged 18-29 years in good health and CMV-seronegative.

The rearrangement joins TRBV7-2 to TRBJ1-2; 7 nucleotides line up with TRBD1. Unmatched junction bases numbered 4, after V lost 3 bases and J lost 3 bases. Germline values: CDR1 SGHTA, CDR2 FQGNSA. The CDR3 is 14 residues long. CDR3 region: CASSFMGQYYGYTF. CDR3 DNA: TGTGCCAGCAGCTTTATGGGACAGTACTATGGCTACACCTTC.

The chain has TRBV2 and TRBJ1-2; a weak D match, TRBD1 (5 bases). V lost 7 bases and J 3 bases, leaving 24 bases between the germline ends. Germline-derived CDR1 and CDR2 are SNHLY and FYNNEI. The length of the CDR3 is 17 residues. Written as DNA, the CDR3 is TGTGCCAGCACGGGGGTCAGGGAGGTCTCTTTGGACTATGGCTACACCTTC. Amino acid sequence: CASTGVREVSLDYGYTF.

The J gene is TRBJ2-1, the V gene TRBV4-3; 8 nucleotides match TRBD2. Germline V gene data show CDR1 as LGHNA and CDR2 as YSLEER. J was trimmed by 2 bases and V by 1 base; bases with no gene match: 7. The CDR3 is 17 residues long. Here the CDR3 reads CASSQAWAGGAYNEQFF. The CDR3 nucleotides read TGCGCCAGCAGCCAAGCCTGGGCGGGGGGTGCCTACAATGAGCAGTTCTTC.

The rearrangement joins TRBV6-5 to TRBJ2-3, with D possibly TRBD2 on 6 matching bases. The CDR3 is 15 amino acids. Germline V gene data show CDR1 as MNHEY and CDR2 as SVGAGI. V gave up 0 bases and J gave up 3 bases, with 10 bases separating them. The CDR3 reads CASSYSDGGTDTQYF. DNA of the CDR3: TGTGCCAGCAGTTACTCGGACGGGGGAACAGATACGCAGTATTTT.

This clone was seen only a few times. V and J are TRBV27 and TRBJ1-2, with D uncertain. The CDR3 sequence is 13 residues long. Germline-derived CDR1 and CDR2 are MNHEY and SMNVEV (reference sequence). V lost 7 bases and J lost 8, with 17 bases in between. The CDR3: CASTLTPGLGYTF. CDR3 bases: TGTGCCAGCACCCTAACACCCGGACTGGGCTACACCTTC.

This sequence joins TRBV10-2 and TRBJ1-2; 7 positions match TRBD1. CDR3 length equals 14 residues. CDR1 WSHSY and CDR2 SAAADI come from the germline V gene. V lost 2 bases to trimming and J lost 6 bases; unmatched junction nucleotides: 6. The CDR3 sequence: CASSETGDPDGYTF. In nucleotides, the CDR3 is TGCGCCAGCAGTGAGACAGGGGACCCCGATGGCTACACCTTC.

V gene TRBV2 combines with J gene TRBJ2-7; possibly TRBD2 for D (5 bases). V shed 4 bases and J shed 7 bases, with 17 bases lying between them. This CDR3 spans 14 amino acids. Germline CDR1 is SNHLY and CDR2 is FYNNEI. The CDR3 sequence: CASSAGIRWREQYF. CDR3 DNA sequence: TGTGCCAGCAGTGCCGGGATCCGGTGGAGGGAGCAGTACTTC.